A single sample is the source of the 5 T cell receptor beta chains below, sequenced in a study of shared clonotypes between healthy human individuals (TCRdb year 2020). Library preparation was by the immunoSEQ multiplex PCR assay. TCRdb took this table from immuneACCESS and kept in-frame rearrangements with V and J called. Such tables lack part of the clones; where checked against another copy, unresolved V genes explain under half of the gap, and the rest is unexplained. The sample records approximately 2.1 million clones, more than 80% of which are singletons. 0.39% of the sample comes from the top ten. Sequencing used naive CD4+ T cells from PBMCs. The cell subset or site label on this specimen signifies: CD45RA+ positively selected. These receptors all stem from a man aged 18 to 35 in good health. Some clones in this sample may be carry-over from other donors' samples.

This chain uses TRBV9 with TRBJ2-3, with TRBD2 identical over 12 bases. The CDR3 runs 17 residues. The germline CDR1 and CDR2 sequences are SGDLS and YYNGEE. J lost 3 bases, V lost 6 bases, and 11 bases had no gene match. Here the CDR3 DNA reads TGTGCCAGCACTAGCGGGAGGGCCCTCGATGCGACAGATACGCAGTATTTT. It yields the protein CASTSGRALDATDTQYF.

The rearrangement links TRBV5-8 to TRBJ2-1; D unclear. Germline V CDR1 and CDR2: SGHTS, YDEGEE. The CDR3 totals 14 residues. V dropped 3 bases and J dropped 4 bases, with 11 bases sitting between them. The CDR3 region is CASSSGVQYNEQFF. CDR3 in DNA: TGTGCCAGCAGCTCGGGCGTCCAGTACAATGAGCAGTTCTTC.

This clone showed up just once. V is TRBV4-1 and J is TRBJ1-5; D gene uncertain. The CDR3 length is 14 residues. Trimming removed 0 bases from V and 8 bases from J, with 11 bases in between. CDR1 and CDR2 (germline): MGHRA, YSYEKL. This chain's CDR3 is CASSQDPGREPQHF. CDR3 coding DNA: TGCGCCAGCAGCCAAGATCCCGGGAGGGAGCCCCAGCATTTT.

The chain links TRBV9 to TRBJ2-1; a possible D gene is TRBD2 (6 bases). V lost 0 bases and J 15 bases, leaving 16 bases between the germline ends. Germline V gene lookup returns CDR1 SGDLS and CDR2 YYNGEE. The length of the CDR3 is 13 residues. The CDR3 region has the DNA TGTGCCAGCAGCGTAGTGGAGGGGTCGACTGTGTTCTTC. Amino acids: CASSVVEGSTVFF.

This clone came up once. The genes are TRBV11-1 and TRBJ2-2; 8 bases fit TRBD1. Trimming cost V 4 bases and J 3 bases; bases outside gene matches: 7. Germline lookup yields CDR1 SGHAT and CDR2 FQDESV (reference sequence). CDR3 length: 16 amino acids. As DNA, the CDR3 is TGTGCCAGCAGCTCGACAGGGGTTGGTTACACCGGGGAGCTGTTTTTT. It yields the protein CASSSTGVGYTGELFF.